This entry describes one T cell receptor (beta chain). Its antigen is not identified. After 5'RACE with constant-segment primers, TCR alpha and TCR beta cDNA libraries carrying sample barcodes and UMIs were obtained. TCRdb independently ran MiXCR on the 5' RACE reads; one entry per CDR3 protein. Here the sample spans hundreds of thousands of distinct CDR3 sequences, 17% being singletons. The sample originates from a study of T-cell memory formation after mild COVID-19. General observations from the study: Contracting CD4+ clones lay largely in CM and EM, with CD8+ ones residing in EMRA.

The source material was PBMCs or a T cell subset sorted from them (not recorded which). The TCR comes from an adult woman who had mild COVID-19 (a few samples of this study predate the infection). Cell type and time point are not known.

The CDR3 loop is CASSPYFPLGESYEQYF. In nucleotides, the CDR3 is TGCGCCAGCAGCCCTTACTTCCCCCTGGGGGAATCCTACGAGCAGTACTTC. V gene TRBV5-1 combines with J gene TRBJ2-7; D could derive from TRBD1 or TRBD2 (5 bases each). V gave up 4 bases and J gave up 1 base, with 21 bases separating them. Looked up from germline, CDR1 is SGHRS and CDR2 is YFSETQ. The CDR3 spans 17 residues. Variable domain in full (rest from reference TRBV5-1 and TRBJ2-7): KAGVTQTPRYLIKTRGQQVTLSCSPISGHRSVSWYQQTPGQGLQFLFEYFSETQRNKGNFPGRFSGRQFSNSRSEMNVSTLELGDSALYLCASSPYFPLGESYEQYFGPGTRLTVT.